Below, 28 T cell receptor beta chains from the same sample are listed, as sequenced in a study of PD-1 blockade in classical Hodgkin lymphoma. Each patient relapsed following autologous stem cell transplantation, and prior brentuximab vedotin exposure differed. Using immunoSEQ multiplex PCR, the repertoire was profiled, and TCRdb retains in-frame clones only, with some absent. The data contain some 41,000 clones, 70% to 80% of them singletons. This material consisted of peripheral blood mononuclear cells (PBMCs), taken at baseline. Receptors were obtained from a human donor with classical Hodgkin lymphoma.

The DNA for the CDR3 is TGTGCCAGCAGCCAAAGATCTATCGGGGGCAAACTAATCACGAACACTGAAGCTTTCTTT. It translates to CASSQRSIGGKLITNTEAFF. This chain uses TRBV14 with TRBJ1-1, with D maybe TRBD1 (6 bases). Trimming left V 2 bases short and J 1 base short, with 26 bases between. Germline CDR1 SGHDN, CDR2 FVKESK. This CDR3 spans 20 amino acids.

This chain uses TRBV7-9 with TRBJ2-7, with TRBD2 matching over 9 bases. J gave up 2 bases and V 7 bases, and 12 bases lay outside the gene matches. This CDR3 is built from 16 residues. Per the germline V gene, CDR1 is SEHNR and CDR2 is FQNEAQ (reference sequence). The chain's CDR3 is CASITSLAGPPYEQYF. In nucleotides, the CDR3 is TGTGCCAGCATCACCAGCCTAGCGGGACCACCCTACGAGCAGTACTTC.

The chain links TRBV28 to TRBJ1-4, with no clear D. This CDR3 comprises 13 residues. V lost 5 bases to trimming and J lost 2 bases, with 6 bases between them. From germline, CDR1 is MDHEN and CDR2 SYDVKM. The CDR3 is CASSKVTNEKLFF. CDR3 bases: TGTGCCAGCAGTAAGGTTACTAATGAAAAACTGTTTTTT.

J is TRBJ2-1 and V is TRBV7-9; 7 bases align to TRBD2. The CDR3 consists of 14 residues. The J segment lost 7 bases and the V segment lost 3 bases, leaving 6 bases of the junction unmatched. CDR1 is SEHNR, CDR2 FQNEAQ, per germline (reference sequence). The CDR3 loop reads CASSLGVAGNEQFF. Here the CDR3 DNA reads TGTGCCAGCAGCTTGGGGGTAGCGGGTAATGAGCAGTTCTTC.

This chain uses TRBV7-9 with TRBJ2-2; the D is unclear. V dropped 2 bases and J dropped 7 bases, with 14 bases sitting between them. The CDR3 runs 15 residues. The germline V gene encodes CDR1 SEHNR and CDR2 FQNEAQ (reference sequence). CDR3 protein: CASSLMGPEGGELFF. The CDR3 region has the DNA TGTGCCAGCAGCTTAATGGGCCCAGAAGGCGGGGAGCTGTTTTTT.

The rearrangement joins TRBV19 to TRBJ1-5; TRBD1 aligns across 7 bases. This CDR3 has 13 amino acids. Germline V gives CDR1 LNHDA, CDR2 SQIVND (reference sequence). The trim removed 7 bases at V and 5 bases at J, leaving 5 bases unmatched. CDR3 region: CASTIGTDQPQHF. CDR3 DNA sequence: TGTGCCAGTACCATTGGGACAGATCAGCCCCAGCATTTT.

V and J are TRBV30 and TRBJ1-2; D gene ambiguous. CDR3 size: 10 residues. V was trimmed by 1 base and J by 5 bases, leaving 2 bases between them. CDR1 is GTSNPN and CDR2 is SVGIG in the germline V gene (reference sequence). CDR3 protein: CAWSEYGYTF. Here the CDR3 DNA reads TGTGCCTGGAGTGAGTATGGCTACACCTTC.

This clone was seen a few times. The CDR3 DNA sequence: TGTGCCAGCAGCTTTCGGATAACCTACGAGCAGTACTTC. This codes for CASSFRITYEQYF. The chain combines TRBV7-8 with TRBJ2-7; D uncertain. Trimming removed 3 bases from V and 2 bases from J, with 8 bases in between. CDR1 SGHVS and CDR2 FQNEAQ come from the germline V gene. This CDR3 is 13 amino acids long.

This sequence joins TRBV28 and TRBJ2-5; possibly TRBD2 for D (5 bases). This CDR3 contains 13 residues. With 3 bases removed from V and 7 bases from J, the gap between germline ends came to 12 bases. Looked up from germline, CDR1 is MDHEN and CDR2 is SYDVKM. DNA for the CDR3: TGTGCCAGCAGTTTTTCGGCAGGAGGGACCCAGTACTTC. This gives the protein CASSFSAGGTQYF.

Turning to this clone: The junction and the germline gene differ at one end; a read error may be behind it. Within the sample, other DNA sequences also encode this same CDR3. J is TRBJ1-5 and V is TRBV4-1; tentative D call: TRBD1 (6 bases). The CDR3 has 14 amino acids. The germline V gene encodes CDR1 MGHRA and CDR2 YSYEKL. The CDR3 loop is CASSPARGVQPQHF. The CDR3 nucleotides read TGCGCCAGCAGCCCTGCCAGGGGCGTCCAGCCCCAGCACTTT.

This clone appeared a few times. This chain's CDR3 is CASSWDPTQLTDTQYF. DNA of the CDR3: TGTGCCAGCAGCTGGGACCCCACCCAACTCACAGATACGCAGTATTTT. The rearrangement joins TRBV2 to TRBJ2-3; D assignment may be TRBD1 or TRBD2 (5 bases each). The length of the CDR3 is 16 residues. With 6 bases removed from V and 2 bases from J, the gap between germline ends came to 18 bases. CDR1 is SNHLY and CDR2 is FYNNEI in the germline V gene.

The chain is built from TRBV5-8 and TRBJ2-5, with D possibly TRBD1 on 6 matching bases. This CDR3 has 13 amino acids. The V end was cut by 1 base, the J end by 3 bases, with 7 bases between. The germline V gene has CDR1 SGHTS and CDR2 YDEGEE. The CDR3 DNA is TGTGCCAGCAGCTTGCCAGGGGAAGAGACCCAGTACTTC. It translates to CASSLPGEETQYF.

The V gene is TRBV15, the J gene TRBJ2-2; possibly TRBD1 for D (6 bases). V lost 3 bases to trimming and J lost 3 bases, with 17 bases between them. This CDR3 is built from 17 residues. CDR1 and CDR2 from the germline V gene are LNHNV and YYDKDF (reference sequence). The chain's CDR3 is CATSRSAGTQDTGELFF. CDR3 nucleotides: TGTGCCACCAGCAGGTCCGCCGGGACACAGGACACCGGGGAGCTGTTTTTT. Using reference TRBV15 and TRBJ2-2 for the parts outside the CDR3, the full variable domain is DAMVIQNPRYQVTQFGKPVTLSCSQTLNHNVMYWYQQKSSQAPKLLFHYYDKDFNNEADTPDNFQSRRPNTSFCFLDIRSPGLGDTAMYLCATSRSAGTQDTGELFFGEGSRLTVL.

This sequence joins TRBV6-5 and TRBJ1-2, with D possibly matching TRBD1 (6 bases). V dropped 6 bases and J dropped 8 bases, with 22 bases sitting between them. Per the germline V gene, CDR1 is MNHEY and CDR2 is SVGAGI. The CDR3 totals 15 residues. CDR3 sequence: CASRSPGQTYNGYTF. Written as DNA, the CDR3 is TGTGCCAGCAGGTCTCCGGGACAAACCTACAACGGCTACACCTTC.

This clone was counted a single time. The chain is built from TRBV13 and TRBJ1-6; unclear D gene. Germline CDR1 and CDR2: PRHDT and FYEKMQ (reference sequence). V lost 3 bases and J lost 2, with 8 bases in between. The CDR3 is 15 amino acids. The CDR3 DNA follows: TGTGCCAGCAGCTTCGCCGGAACCTATAATTCACCCCTCCACTTT. Amino acid sequence: CASSFAGTYNSPLHF.

This chain joins TRBV25-1 and TRBJ1-5, with TRBD1 as a possible D gene (5 bases). The germline V and J ends were trimmed by 2 bases and 1 base, with 6 bases remaining between them. This CDR3 comprises 14 residues. From germline, CDR1 is MGHDK and CDR2 SYGVNS. CDR3 region: CASSERDSNQPQHF. Written as DNA, the CDR3 is TGTGCCAGCAGTGAAAGGGACAGCAATCAGCCCCAGCATTTT.

CDR3 nucleotide sequence: TGTGCCAGCAGCGTAGGGGCTAGCGGGACCTACAATGAGCAGTTCTTC. Encoded protein: CASSVGASGTYNEQFF. The chain employs TRBV9 and TRBJ2-1; 9 bases agree with TRBD2. Germline loops: CDR1 SGDLS, CDR2 YYNGEE. This CDR3 spans 16 amino acids. The V segment lost 0 bases and the J segment 2 bases; nucleotides outside the gene matches: 3.

J is TRBJ2-7 and V is TRBV6-5; D may be TRBD1 (6 bases). Trimming removed 2 bases from V and 3 bases from J, with 11 bases in between. Germline V gives CDR1 MNHEY, CDR2 SVGAGI. The CDR3 runs 14 residues. In DNA form, the CDR3 reads TGTGCCAGCAGTTACCAGGGGAAGAACTACGAGCAGTACTTC. This gives the protein CASSYQGKNYEQYF.

The V gene is TRBV2, the J gene TRBJ2-5, with TRBD2 matching over 16 bases. Germline loops: CDR1 SNHLY, CDR2 FYNNEI. J gave up 2 bases and V 6 bases, and 3 bases lay outside the gene matches. The CDR3 is 16 amino acids. The CDR3 loop reads CASRGLAGGGQETQYF. CDR3 in DNA: TGTGCCAGCAGGGGACTAGCGGGAGGGGGGCAAGAGACCCAGTACTTC.

The chain recombines TRBV27 with TRBJ1-6; 8 bases line up with TRBD1. CDR3 length: 14 amino acids. CDR1 and CDR2 from the germline V gene are MNHEY and SMNVEV (reference sequence). The trim removed 3 bases at V and 9 bases at J, leaving 4 bases unmatched. The CDR3 DNA is TGTGCCAGCAGTTTTGCAGGGGGCGGTTCACCCCTCCACTTT. It yields the protein CASSFAGGGSPLHF.

This clone was observed a single time. Germline and junction disagree at one end, which may indicate a read error. The rearrangement uses TRBV6-4 and TRBJ2-3, with D possibly being TRBD2 (6 bases). Germline V lookup: CDR1 MRHNA, CDR2 SNTAGT. The CDR3 has 18 amino acids. Here the CDR3 reads CAGSDSPRDNKPADTQYF. As DNA, the CDR3 is TGTGCCGGCAGTGACTCTCCGCGGGATAATAAACCCGCAGATACGCAGTATTTT.

The V call is TRBV19, the J call TRBJ1-2, with D uncertain. The CDR3 is made up of 13 amino acids. Germline-derived CDR1 and CDR2 are LNHDA and SQIVND (reference sequence). V lost 4 bases and J 7 bases, leaving 13 bases between the germline ends. The CDR3 loop is CASSTGRDSGYTF. CDR3 in DNA: TGTGCCAGTAGTACTGGGAGAGATAGTGGCTACACCTTC.

This chain joins TRBV6-1 and TRBJ2-7; D unresolved. Germline CDR1 reads MNHNS; CDR2 reads SASEGT. Trimming took off 2 bases at V and 6 bases at J, with 26 bases between the two ends. The CDR3 is made up of 18 amino acids. The CDR3 nucleotides read TGTGCCAGCAGTGAATTCCCTTTTGTAGCAGCCCCGACCCTCGAGCAGTACTTC. It translates to CASSEFPFVAAPTLEQYF.

The rearrangement uses TRBV7-9 and TRBJ2-7; a weak D match, TRBD1 (8 bases). The CDR3 has 15 amino acids. The ends were cut back, 3 bases at V and 0 bases at J, with 12 bases in the middle. Germline CDR1 and CDR2: SEHNR and FQNEAQ (reference sequence). Here the CDR3 DNA reads TGTGCCAGCAGCTTTACAGGGGGGGGCTCCTACGAGCAGTACTTC. Its translation: CASSFTGGGSYEQYF.

This chain uses TRBV5-4 with TRBJ2-3; D perhaps matches TRBD1 (6 bases). The length of the CDR3 is 16 residues. The germline V gene encodes CDR1 SGHNT and CDR2 YYREEE (reference sequence). V lost 0 bases to trimming and J lost 0 bases, with 11 bases between them. The CDR3 DNA reads as TGTGCCAGCAGCTTGGTGGCAGGGGATAGCACAGATACGCAGTATTTT. It yields the protein CASSLVAGDSTDTQYF.

Only a few counts were recorded for this clone. This chain joins TRBV14 and TRBJ1-1; D gene uncertain. V lost 4 bases, J lost 5 bases, and 17 bases lay in between. Germline V gene data show CDR1 as SGHDN and CDR2 as FVKESK. The CDR3 runs 15 residues. CDR3 sequence: CASSPPGLLWTEAFF. The CDR3 DNA follows: TGTGCCAGCAGCCCCCCTGGACTCCTTTGGACTGAAGCTTTCTTT.

The chain uses TRBV15 and TRBJ2-2; D ambiguous. V was shortened by 1 base and J by 6 bases, with 12 bases between the two germline ends. The CDR3 length is 15 residues. Germline V gene lookup returns CDR1 LNHNV and CDR2 YYDKDF (reference sequence). The CDR3 region has the DNA TGTGCCACCAGCAGAGCGCAAGGATACGCCGGGGAGCTGTTTTTT. It is translated as CATSRAQGYAGELFF. Full variable domain (remainder filled in from reference TRBV15 and TRBJ2-2): DAMVIQNPRYQVTQFGKPVTLSCSQTLNHNVMYWYQQKSSQAPKLLFHYYDKDFNNEADTPDNFQSRRPNTSFCFLDIRSPGLGDTAMYLCATSRAQGYAGELFFGEGSRLTVL.

The chain carries TRBV18 and TRBJ1-1; tentatively, D is TRBD1 (6 bases). This CDR3 has 14 amino acids. The germline V and J ends were trimmed by 3 bases and 4 bases, with 12 bases remaining between them. Germline CDR1 and CDR2: KGHSH and LQKENI. The CDR3 sequence: CASSPAQGVTEAFF. DNA of the CDR3: TGTGCCAGCTCACCGGCACAGGGCGTCACTGAAGCTTTCTTT.